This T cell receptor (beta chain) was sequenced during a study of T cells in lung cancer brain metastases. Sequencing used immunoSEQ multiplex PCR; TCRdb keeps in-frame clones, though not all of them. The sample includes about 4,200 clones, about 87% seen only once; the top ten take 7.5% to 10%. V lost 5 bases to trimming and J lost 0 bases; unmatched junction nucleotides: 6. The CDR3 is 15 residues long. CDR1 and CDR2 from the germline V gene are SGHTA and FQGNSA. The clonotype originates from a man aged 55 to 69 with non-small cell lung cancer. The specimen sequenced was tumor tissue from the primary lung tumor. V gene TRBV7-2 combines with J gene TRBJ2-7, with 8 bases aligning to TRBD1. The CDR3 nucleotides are TGTGCCAGCAGCCCGGGACAGGTGTTCTCCTACGAGCAGTACTTC. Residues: CASSPGQVFSYEQYF.